A selection of T cell receptor beta chains follows, all from one sample in a study of T cells in Graves' hyperthyroidism and ophthalmopathy. TCRdb re-derived calls from the multiplex PCR reads in MiXCR, one entry per CDR3 protein. The table records hundreds of thousands of distinct CDR3 sequences, 15% to 20% of them present only once. The sample taken for sequencing was blood. All receptors come from a woman aged 60-70 years with Graves' ophthalmopathy. The CDR3 runs from the conserved cysteine through the conserved F or W. The order of the fields is J gene, V gene, D gene, clone size, CDR3 protein, CDR3 DNA. D genes are given only for firm matches. Some rows have no size entry. The others give once, few or many, or a class for an expanded clone.

TRBJ2-7,TRBV7-8,TRBD1,.,CASSLWGGQGGEQYF,TGTGCCAGCAGCTTATGGGGCGGACAGGGTGGCGAGCAGTACTTC
TRBJ1-5,TRBV6-2/TRBV6-3,.,few,CASSSSVGPQHF,TGTGCCAGCAGTTCTTCTGTGGGGCCCCAGCATTTT
TRBJ2-4,TRBV7-3,TRBD1,many,CASSLDRGKNIQYF,TGTGCCAGCAGCCTGGACAGGGGAAAAAACATTCAGTACTTC
TRBJ2-2,TRBV13,TRBD1,.,CASSLDRGTTGELFF,TGTGCCAGCAGCTTAGACAGGGGGACCACCGGGGAGCTGTTTTTT
TRBJ2-7,TRBV9,.,.,CASSVGGLADIYEQYF,TGTGCCAGCAGCGTAGGGGGGCTAGCGGATATCTACGAGCAGTACTTC
TRBJ2-1,TRBV19,TRBD2,few,CASSIEGLAAYNEQFF,TGTGCCAGTAGTATAGAGGGACTAGCGGCCTACAATGAGCAGTTCTTC
TRBJ2-5,TRBV18,.,few,CASSLDWGETQYF,TGTGCCAGCTCACTCGACTGGGGAGAGACCCAGTACTTC
TRBJ1-1,TRBV18,.,many,CASSPGGWSTNTEAFF,TGTGCCAGCTCACCCGGCGGGTGGTCCACGAACACTGAAGCTTTCTTT
TRBJ2-2,TRBV27,.,few,CASSRGHRILNTGELFF,TGTGCCAGCAGCAGGGGACACCGAATTTTGAACACCGGGGAGCTGTTTTTT
TRBJ1-1,TRBV3-1,TRBD1,many,CASSQISTGRGTEAFF,TGTGCCAGCAGCCAAATTTCGACAGGGCGGGGCACTGAAGCTTTCTTT
TRBJ1-5,TRBV6-2/TRBV6-3,.,.,CASSGGHYSNQPQHF,TGTGCCAGCAGCGGGGGACACTATAGCAATCAGCCCCAGCATTTT
TRBJ1-1,TRBV2,TRBD1,many,CASNRQGEGEAFF,TGTGCCAGCAATCGCCAGGGGGAGGGTGAAGCTTTCTTT
TRBJ2-7,TRBV5-1,.,many,CASSLGAGEQYF,TGCGCCAGCAGCTTGGGAGCGGGCGAGCAGTACTTC
TRBJ2-5,TRBV4-3,TRBD2,.,CASSQETSGTKETQYF,TGCGCCAGCAGCCAAGAGACTAGCGGGACCAAAGAGACCCAGTACTTC
TRBJ2-1,TRBV27,.,.,CASSSQGANEQFF,TGTGCCAGCAGTTCTCAGGGAGCAAATGAGCAGTTCTTC
TRBJ2-3,TRBV11-2,.,many,CASRQGDTQYF,TGTGCCAGCAGGCAGGGGGATACGCAGTATTTT
TRBJ2-7,TRBV4-3,.,.,CASSQSRGAEQYF,TGCGCCAGCAGCCAATCCAGGGGCGCCGAGCAGTACTTC
TRBJ2-1,TRBV7-2,.,many,CASSLVASHEQFF,TGTGCCAGCAGCTTAGTCGCTAGCCATGAGCAGTTCTTC
TRBJ1-6,TRBV20-1,.,many,CSASTEINSPLHF,TGCAGTGCTAGCACAGAGATTAATTCACCCCTCCACTTT
TRBJ1-1,TRBV6-2/TRBV6-3,.,.,CANQAGRTEAFF,TGTGCCAACCAAGCAGGGCGGACTGAAGCTTTCTTT
TRBJ1-1,TRBV5-6,TRBD1,.,CASSLDWQGVLGGAFF,TGTGCCAGCAGCTTGGACTGGCAGGGGGTCCTAGGCGGAGCTTTCTTT
TRBJ1-1,TRBV20-1,.,many,CSARWGGVNTEAFF,TGCAGTGCTAGATGGGGGGGAGTAAACACTGAAGCTTTCTTT
TRBJ1-1,TRBV12-3/TRBV12-4,.,many,CASSNLRLNTEAFF,TGTGCCAGCAGTAACCTACGTCTGAACACTGAAGCTTTCTTT
TRBJ2-7,TRBV28,TRBD1,.,CASSLLYRGRHEQYF,TGTGCCAGCAGTTTATTGTACAGGGGGCGGCACGAGCAGTACTTC
TRBJ2-7,TRBV28,TRBD2,many,CASSTRSRPSGIYEQYF,TGTGCCAGCAGTACCAGGAGCCGGCCTAGCGGGATTTACGAGCAGTACTTC
TRBJ2-1,TRBV2,.,many,CASSPLGLPYNEQFF,TGTGCCAGCTCACCTTTAGGACTACCATACAATGAGCAGTTCTTC
TRBJ1-3,TRBV18,TRBD1,many,CASSPRQGTGNTIYF,TGTGCCAGCTCACCTCGACAGGGAACTGGAAACACCATATATTTT
TRBJ2-2,TRBV7-6,.,.,CASGADGAGELFF,TGTGCCAGCGGAGCGGACGGGGCCGGGGAGCTGTTTTTT
TRBJ2-4,TRBV7-9,TRBD1,few,CASSRTGTKNIQYF,TGTGCCAGCAGCCGGACAGGGACTAAAAACATTCAGTACTTC